These 3 T cell receptor beta chains were sequenced from one sample in a study of OX40 agonist ivuxolimab in advanced cancers. Sequencing was performed with immunoSEQ multiplex PCR; in TCRdb, only in-frame clones are kept and a portion is missing. This table has over 45,000 clones, around 89% appearing once. The sample was CD4+ or CD8+ T cells sorted from blood, taken in a trial of the OX40 agonist ivuxolimab. All receptors derive from an adult with an advanced solid tumor such as melanoma, head and neck, liver or kidney cancer.

The table lists this clone with a count of one. This chain links TRBV11-2 with TRBJ2-1; 14 positions agree with TRBD2. The CDR3 runs 17 residues. V was pared by 8 bases and J by 5 bases, with 11 bases of the junction left unmatched. CDR1 is SGHAT and CDR2 is FQNNGV in the germline V gene. This CDR3 is CASRSTLGLAGDNEQFF. CDR3 nucleotide sequence: TGTGCCAGCCGCTCAACTTTGGGACTAGCGGGAGACAATGAGCAGTTCTTC.

The chain joins TRBV7-8 to TRBJ2-3, with 10 bases fitting TRBD2. CDR3 length equals 16 residues. Germline V lookup: CDR1 SGHVS, CDR2 FQNEAQ. V was clipped by 3 bases and J by 2 bases; unmatched bases: 5. The CDR3 coding sequence is TGTGCCAGCAGCTTCGTAGCGGGGGGTCTCACAGATACGCAGTATTTT. Its protein is CASSFVAGGLTDTQYF.

The chain carries TRBV19 and TRBJ2-1; TRBD2 agrees at 10 bases. Germline CDR1 is LNHDA and CDR2 is SQIVND (reference sequence). The V gene end was trimmed by 5 bases and the J gene end by 4 bases; junction bases not matched to a gene: 5. CDR3 length: 15 amino acids. The CDR3 reads CASSPTSGIYNEQFF. Here the CDR3 DNA reads TGTGCCAGTAGTCCAACTAGCGGGATTTACAATGAGCAGTTCTTC.